This T cell receptor beta chain was obtained from a study of response to subunit inactivated influenza vaccine. A word on this clonotype: Its antigen is not known.

CDR1 and CDR2 from the germline V gene are MNHNS and SASEGT. The V and J ends lost 3 bases and 2 bases respectively, with 13 bases between them. CDR3 length equals 15 residues. Notes on the study in general: New T cells are recruited in small numbers by each seasonal influenza vaccination, according to the authors' suggestion.

MiXCR, run by TCRdb on the RT-PCR reads, gives a single entry per CDR3 protein. The sample carries approximately 520,000 distinct CDR3 sequences, more than 15% recorded once. The specimen was CD4+ T cells sorted from PBMCs, collected 23 to 25 months after vaccination. The rearrangement uses TRBV6-1 and TRBJ1-2, with D perhaps matching TRBD1 (5 bases). The source of this sequence is a man aged 50 to 69 who received an inactivated influenza vaccine. The CDR3 coding sequence is TGTGCCAGCAGTGATCTGAGGGCAGGGAACTATGGCTACACCTTC. It is translated as CASSDLRAGNYGYTF.